The clone carrying this T cell receptor (beta chain) was seen ten or more times. This specimen belongs to a study of Graves' ophthalmopathy and Graves' hyperthyroidism. RNA transcripts were the source from which TCR beta CDR3 regions were amplified. The workflow started with a first-round RT-PCR run with HTBI primers and then moved on to a second-round multiplex PCR. In TCRdb, the multiplex PCR reads were re-called with MiXCR into one record per CDR3 protein. Of hundreds of thousands of distinct CDR3 sequences detected, around 21% appear once; the ten largest clones hold under 3.5%. Germline V CDR1 and CDR2: SNHLY, FYNNEI. V was shortened by 6 bases and J by 5 bases, with 13 bases between the two germline ends. The CDR3 spans 13 residues. Pregnancy or lactation, uncontrolled infections and other autoimmune diseases were grounds for excluding patients.

The sequenced material came from peripheral blood. This clonotype originated in a woman aged 18-29 years with stable Graves' hyperthyroidism. The J gene is TRBJ1-2, the V gene TRBV2, with TRBD1 as a possible D gene (5 bases). The CDR3 here is CASRGTRSYGYTF. In DNA, the CDR3 is TGTGCCAGCAGAGGGACGCGTAGTTATGGCTACACCTTC.